This T cell receptor beta chain was observed in a study of blood T cell repertoires in COVID-19. Germline-derived CDR1 and CDR2 are SGHKS and YYEKEE (reference sequence). Trimming took off 1 base at V and 9 bases at J, with 20 bases between the two ends. The CDR3 covers 16 residues. Sequencing used immunoSEQ multiplex PCR; TCRdb keeps in-frame clones, though not all of them. The table has some 250,000 clones, 82% seen once. Input material: peripheral blood. This clonotype was obtained from a woman aged 18-30 years with acute or convalescent COVID-19. V and J are TRBV5-5 and TRBJ2-1; tentatively, D is TRBD2 (5 bases). The CDR3 sequence: CASSLPLARLAGEQFF. The DNA for the CDR3 is TGTGCCAGCAGCTTGCCCCTGGCTAGGCTAGCAGGTGAGCAGTTCTTC. Variable domain in full (rest from reference TRBV5-5 and TRBJ2-1): DAGVTQSPTHLIKTRGQQVTLRCSPISGHKSVSWYQQVLGQGPQFIFQYYEKEERGRGNFPDRFSARQFPNYSSELNVNALLLGDSALYLCASSLPLARLAGEQFFGPGTRLTVL.